The sample holds one count of the clone carrying this T cell receptor beta chain. This entry comes from a study of blood T cell repertoires in COVID-19. Study background: Researchers got acute and convalescent COVID-19 samples from the United States, Italy and Spain. Sources were T cells, B-cell-depleted T cells, or PBMCs; the material itself was cDNA or gDNA.

Trimming pared 1 base from V and 8 bases from J, leaving 20 bases between. The germline V gene has CDR1 MNHNS and CDR2 SASEGT. The CDR3 is 16 amino acids. In terms of age and location, participants ranged from about 18 to 95 years and lived in around 22 US areas. Assay: immunoSEQ multiplex PCR; the TCRdb copy retains only in-frame clones and omits some. The sample holds under 250,000 clones, more than 75% seen once. The V call is TRBV6-1, the J call TRBJ1-2, with a weak D call TRBD1 (5 bases). Specimen: PBMCs or T cells enriched from blood (not recorded which). The source is a man aged 35 to 55 who had recovered from COVID-19. In DNA, the CDR3 is TGTGCCAGCAGTGAAGTTCACGACAGTCCCAGCGGGGGCTACACCTTC. Translation gives CASSEVHDSPSGGYTF.